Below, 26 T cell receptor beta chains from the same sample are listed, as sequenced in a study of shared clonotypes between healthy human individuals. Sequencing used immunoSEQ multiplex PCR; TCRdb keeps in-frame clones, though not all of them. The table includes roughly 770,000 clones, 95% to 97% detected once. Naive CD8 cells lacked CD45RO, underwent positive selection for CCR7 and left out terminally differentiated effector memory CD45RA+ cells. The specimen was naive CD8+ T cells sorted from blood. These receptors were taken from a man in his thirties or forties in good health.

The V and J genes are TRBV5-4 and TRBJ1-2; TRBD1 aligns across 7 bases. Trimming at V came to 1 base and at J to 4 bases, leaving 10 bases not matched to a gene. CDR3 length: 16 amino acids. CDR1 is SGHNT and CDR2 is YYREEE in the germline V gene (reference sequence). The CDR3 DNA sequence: TGTGCCAGCAGCTTGCGGGGTGACAGGGCGTCCTATGGCTACACCTTC. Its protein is CASSLRGDRASYGYTF.

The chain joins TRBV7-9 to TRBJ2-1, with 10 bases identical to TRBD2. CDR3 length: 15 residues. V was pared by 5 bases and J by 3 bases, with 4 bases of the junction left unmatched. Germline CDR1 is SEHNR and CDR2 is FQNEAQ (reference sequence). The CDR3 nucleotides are TGTGCCAGCAGCCCCACTAGCGGGATCTACAATGAGCAGTTCTTC. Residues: CASSPTSGIYNEQFF.

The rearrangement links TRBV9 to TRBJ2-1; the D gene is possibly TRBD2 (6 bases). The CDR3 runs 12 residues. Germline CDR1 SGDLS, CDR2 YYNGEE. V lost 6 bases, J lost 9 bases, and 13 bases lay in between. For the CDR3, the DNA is TGTGCCAGCAACTGGGACGGGGGTGAGCAGTTCTTC. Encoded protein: CASNWDGGEQFF.

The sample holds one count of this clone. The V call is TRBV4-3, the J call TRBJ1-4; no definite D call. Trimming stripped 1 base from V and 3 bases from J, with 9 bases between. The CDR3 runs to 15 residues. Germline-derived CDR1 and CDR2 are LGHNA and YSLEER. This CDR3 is CASSQGEGSNEKLFF. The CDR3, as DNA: TGCGCCAGCAGCCAAGGGGAAGGGTCTAATGAAAAACTGTTTTTT.

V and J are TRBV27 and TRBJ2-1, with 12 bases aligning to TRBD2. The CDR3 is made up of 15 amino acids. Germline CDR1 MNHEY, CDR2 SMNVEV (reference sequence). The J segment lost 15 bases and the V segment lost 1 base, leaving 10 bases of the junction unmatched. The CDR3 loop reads CASSLWASGRGGLFF. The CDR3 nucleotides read TGTGCCAGCAGTTTATGGGCTAGCGGGAGGGGGGGGCTGTTCTTC.

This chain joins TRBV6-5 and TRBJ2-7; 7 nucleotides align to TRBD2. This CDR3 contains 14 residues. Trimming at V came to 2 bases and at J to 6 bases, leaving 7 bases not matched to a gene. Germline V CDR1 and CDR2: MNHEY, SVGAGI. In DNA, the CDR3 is TGTGCCAGCAGTTACGATACGGCGGGAGCCGAGCAGTACTTC. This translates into CASSYDTAGAEQYF.

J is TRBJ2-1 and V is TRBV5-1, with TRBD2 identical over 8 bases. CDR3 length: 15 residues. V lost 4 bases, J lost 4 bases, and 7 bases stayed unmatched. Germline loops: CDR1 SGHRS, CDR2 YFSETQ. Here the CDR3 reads CASSRTSGLYNEQFF. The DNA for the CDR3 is TGCGCCAGCAGCCGAACTAGCGGACTTTACAATGAGCAGTTCTTC.

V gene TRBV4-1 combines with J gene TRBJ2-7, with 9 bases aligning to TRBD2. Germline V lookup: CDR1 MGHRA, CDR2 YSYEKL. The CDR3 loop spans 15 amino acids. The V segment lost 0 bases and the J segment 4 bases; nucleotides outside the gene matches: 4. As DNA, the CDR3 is TGCGCCAGCAGCCAAGAAAAAGCGGGGGGTTACGAGCAGTACTTC. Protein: CASSQEKAGGYEQYF.

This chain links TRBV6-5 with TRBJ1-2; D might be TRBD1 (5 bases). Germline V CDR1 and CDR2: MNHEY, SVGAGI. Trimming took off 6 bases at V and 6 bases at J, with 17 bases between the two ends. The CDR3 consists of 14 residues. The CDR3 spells CASSNTGTYHGYTF. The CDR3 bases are TGTGCCAGCAGCAACACCGGGACGTATCATGGCTACACCTTC.

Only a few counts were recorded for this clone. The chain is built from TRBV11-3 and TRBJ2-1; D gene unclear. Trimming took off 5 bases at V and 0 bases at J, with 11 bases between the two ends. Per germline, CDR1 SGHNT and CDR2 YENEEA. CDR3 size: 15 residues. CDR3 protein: CASSRGSSSYNEQFF. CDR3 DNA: TGTGCCAGCAGCAGAGGCTCGAGCTCCTACAATGAGCAGTTCTTC.

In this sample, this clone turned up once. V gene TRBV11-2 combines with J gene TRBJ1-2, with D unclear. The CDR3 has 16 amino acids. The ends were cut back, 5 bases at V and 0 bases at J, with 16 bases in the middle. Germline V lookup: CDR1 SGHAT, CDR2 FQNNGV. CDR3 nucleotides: TGTGCCAGCAGCCCCACTAGCGGTGGAGCTAACTATGGCTACACCTTC. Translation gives CASSPTSGGANYGYTF. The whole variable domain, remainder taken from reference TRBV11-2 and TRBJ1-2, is EAGVAQSPRYKIIEKRQSVAFWCNPISGHATLYWYQQILGQGPKLLIQFQNNGVVDDSQLPKDRFSAERLKGVDSTLKIQPAKLEDSAVYLCASSPTSGGANYGYTFGSGTRLTVV.

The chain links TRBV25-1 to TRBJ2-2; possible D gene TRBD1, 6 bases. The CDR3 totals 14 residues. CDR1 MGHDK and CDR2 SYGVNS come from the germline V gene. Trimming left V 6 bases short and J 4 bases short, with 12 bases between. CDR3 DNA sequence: TGTGCCAGCAGCGCCACAGGGTCCACCGGGGAGCTGTTTTTT. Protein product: CASSATGSTGELFF.

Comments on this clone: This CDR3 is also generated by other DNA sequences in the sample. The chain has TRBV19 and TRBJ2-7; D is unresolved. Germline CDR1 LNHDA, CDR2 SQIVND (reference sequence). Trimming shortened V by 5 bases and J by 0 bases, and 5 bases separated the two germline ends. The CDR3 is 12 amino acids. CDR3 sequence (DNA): TGTGCCAGTAGTCTTGACTCCTACGAGCAGTACTTC. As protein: CASSLDSYEQYF. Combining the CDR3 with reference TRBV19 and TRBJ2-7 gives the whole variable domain DGGITQSPKYLFRKEGQNVTLSCEQNLNHDAMYWYRQDPGQGLRLIYYSQIVNDFQKGDIAEGYSVSREKKESFPLTVTSAQKNPTAFYLCASSLDSYEQYFGPGTRLTVT.

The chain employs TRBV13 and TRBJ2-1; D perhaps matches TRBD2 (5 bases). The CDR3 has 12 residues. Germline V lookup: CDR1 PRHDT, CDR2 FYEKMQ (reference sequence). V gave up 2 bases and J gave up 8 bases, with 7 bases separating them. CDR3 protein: CASSLLGDEQFF. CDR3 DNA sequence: TGTGCCAGCAGCTTACTCGGGGATGAGCAGTTCTTC.

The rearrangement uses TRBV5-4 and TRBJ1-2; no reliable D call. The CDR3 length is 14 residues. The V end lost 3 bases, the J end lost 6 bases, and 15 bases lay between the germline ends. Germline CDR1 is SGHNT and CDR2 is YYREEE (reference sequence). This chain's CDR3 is CASSSDRQLDGYTF. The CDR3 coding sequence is TGTGCCAGCAGCTCGGACCGTCAGTTGGATGGCTACACCTTC.

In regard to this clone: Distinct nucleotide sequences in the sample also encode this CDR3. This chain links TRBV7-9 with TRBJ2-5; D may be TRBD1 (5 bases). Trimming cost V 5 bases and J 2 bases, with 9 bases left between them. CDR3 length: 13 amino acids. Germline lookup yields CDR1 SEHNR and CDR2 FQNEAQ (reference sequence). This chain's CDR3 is CASSPRDQETQYF. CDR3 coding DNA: TGTGCCAGCAGCCCCAGGGATCAAGAGACCCAGTACTTC.

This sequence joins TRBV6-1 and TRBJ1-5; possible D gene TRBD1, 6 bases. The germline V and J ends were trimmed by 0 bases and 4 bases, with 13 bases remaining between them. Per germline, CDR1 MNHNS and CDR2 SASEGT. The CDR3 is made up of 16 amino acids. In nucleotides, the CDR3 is TGTGCCAGCAGTGAAGCGCTTCGGGGGCTGAATCAGCCCCAGCATTTT. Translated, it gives CASSEALRGLNQPQHF.

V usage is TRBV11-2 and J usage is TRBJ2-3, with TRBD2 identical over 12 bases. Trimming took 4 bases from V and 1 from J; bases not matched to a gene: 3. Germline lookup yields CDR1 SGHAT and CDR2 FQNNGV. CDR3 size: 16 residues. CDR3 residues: CASSSWTSGGTDTQYF. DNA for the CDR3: TGTGCCAGCAGCTCCTGGACTAGCGGGGGCACAGATACGCAGTATTTT.

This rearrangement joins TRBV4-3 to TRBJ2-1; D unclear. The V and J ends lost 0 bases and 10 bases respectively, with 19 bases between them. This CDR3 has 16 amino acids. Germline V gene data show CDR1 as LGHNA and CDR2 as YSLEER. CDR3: CASSQDRADGFGEQFF. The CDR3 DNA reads TGCGCCAGCAGCCAAGATCGGGCTGATGGGTTTGGGGAGCAGTTCTTC.

The CDR3 spells CASSPSVLKRDLDYEQYF. CDR3 coding DNA: TGTGCCAGCAGCCCCTCCGTCTTAAAGCGGGACCTAGACTACGAGCAGTACTTC. The chain employs TRBV7-9 and TRBJ2-7; 7 bases match TRBD2. In germline, CDR1 is SEHNR, CDR2 FQNEAQ (reference sequence). The length of the CDR3 is 18 residues. Trimming cost V 5 bases and J 3 bases; bases outside gene matches: 19.

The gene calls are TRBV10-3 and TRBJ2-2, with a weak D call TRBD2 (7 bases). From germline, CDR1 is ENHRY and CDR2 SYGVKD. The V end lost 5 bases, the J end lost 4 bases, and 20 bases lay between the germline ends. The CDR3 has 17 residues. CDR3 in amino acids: CAISPGGLNGGTGELFF. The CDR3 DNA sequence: TGTGCCATCAGTCCGGGGGGCCTCAACGGCGGCACCGGGGAGCTGTTTTTT.

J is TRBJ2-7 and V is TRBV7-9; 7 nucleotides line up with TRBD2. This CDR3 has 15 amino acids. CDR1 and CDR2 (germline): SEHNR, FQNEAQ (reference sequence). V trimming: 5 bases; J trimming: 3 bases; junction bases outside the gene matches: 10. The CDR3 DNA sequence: TGTGCCAGCAGCCCCCCTAGCGGAGGCTACTACGAGCAGTACTTC. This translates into CASSPPSGGYYEQYF.

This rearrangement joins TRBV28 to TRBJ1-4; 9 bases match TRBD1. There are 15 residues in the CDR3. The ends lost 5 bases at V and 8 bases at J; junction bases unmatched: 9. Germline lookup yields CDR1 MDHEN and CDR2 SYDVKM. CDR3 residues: CASSLLQGAGEKLFF. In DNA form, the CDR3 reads TGTGCCAGCAGTCTCCTACAGGGGGCCGGGGAAAAACTGTTTTTT.

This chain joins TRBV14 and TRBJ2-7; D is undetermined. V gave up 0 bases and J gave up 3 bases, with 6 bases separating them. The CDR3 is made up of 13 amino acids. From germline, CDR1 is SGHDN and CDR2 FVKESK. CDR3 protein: CASSQESFYEQYF. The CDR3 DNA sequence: TGTGCCAGCAGCCAAGAGTCCTTCTACGAGCAGTACTTC.

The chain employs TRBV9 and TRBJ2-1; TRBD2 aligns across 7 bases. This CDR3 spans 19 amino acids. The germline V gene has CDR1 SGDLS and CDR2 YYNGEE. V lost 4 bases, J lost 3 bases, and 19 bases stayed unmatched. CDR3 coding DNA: TGTGCCAGCAGCCCTCCGGTGGGGGAGGGCCCCTTTAGCTACAATGAGCAGTTCTTC. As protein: CASSPPVGEGPFSYNEQFF.

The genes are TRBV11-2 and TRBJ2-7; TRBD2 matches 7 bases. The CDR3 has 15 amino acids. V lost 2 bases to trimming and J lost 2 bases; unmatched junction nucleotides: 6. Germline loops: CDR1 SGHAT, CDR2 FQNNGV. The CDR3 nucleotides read TGTGCCAGCAGCTTAACCAGCGGGGATACCTACGAGCAGTACTTC. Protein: CASSLTSGDTYEQYF. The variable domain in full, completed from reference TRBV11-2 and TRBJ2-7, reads EAGVAQSPRYKIIEKRQSVAFWCNPISGHATLYWYQQILGQGPKLLIQFQNNGVVDDSQLPKDRFSAERLKGVDSTLKIQPAKLEDSAVYLCASSLTSGDTYEQYFGPGTRLTVT.